A single sample gave rise to the 20 T cell receptor beta chains below, sequenced in a study of cytomegalovirus exposure and HLA in healthy donors. PCR amplification relied on 60 Vbeta primers (plus 13 Jbeta primers). The repertoire was sequenced with immunoSEQ multiplex PCR; TCRdb's copy has only in-frame clones and lacks some. The sample has approximately 110,000 clones; 76% are singletons. Sequencing was done on a sample of PBMCs. These receptor sequences come from a man aged 50-60 years in good health and CMV-seronegative.

The chain has TRBV5-5 and TRBJ1-2; 7 nucleotides line up with TRBD1. Germline CDR1 SGHKS, CDR2 YYEKEE (reference sequence). This CDR3 is 15 amino acids long. V shed 2 bases, J shed 6 bases, and the junction held 10 bases outside the gene matches. The CDR3 here is CASSFYPGQRNGYTF. The CDR3 bases are TGTGCCAGCAGCTTTTACCCGGGACAGAGAAATGGCTACACCTTC.

V gene TRBV2 combines with J gene TRBJ1-1, with 10 bases fitting TRBD1. CDR3 size: 17 residues. Germline trimming cut 2 bases from V and 1 base from J; bases unmatched to any gene: 7. The V gene's germline CDR1 is SNHLY and CDR2 FYNNEI. The CDR3 here is CASSESRGTGENTEAFF. CDR3 coding DNA: TGTGCCAGCAGTGAATCGCGAGGGACAGGGGAGAACACTGAAGCTTTCTTT.

The CDR3 bases are TGTGCCAGCTCACCATCAGGGGGAAGTCAGCCCCAGCATTTT. As protein: CASSPSGGSQPQHF. The chain combines TRBV18 with TRBJ1-5; 7 bases line up with TRBD1. The germline gives CDR1 KGHSH, CDR2 LQKENI. The CDR3 is made up of 14 amino acids. V dropped 2 bases and J dropped 6; count of bases not matched to a gene: 4.

The chain uses TRBV4-2 and TRBJ2-7, with 9 bases aligning to TRBD1. CDR1 and CDR2 from the germline V gene are LGHNA and YNFKEQ. The CDR3 runs 16 residues. Unmatched junction bases numbered 7, after V lost 4 bases and J lost 0 bases. This CDR3 reads CASSPGTGKSSYEQYF. The CDR3 DNA reads as TGTGCCAGCAGCCCCGGGACAGGGAAAAGCTCCTACGAGCAGTACTTC.

V is TRBV7-9 and J is TRBJ1-4; D gene ambiguous. Between the trimmed V and J ends, which lost 6 bases and 6 bases, there was a span of 20 bases. This CDR3 has 16 amino acids. The germline CDR1 and CDR2 sequences are SEHNR and FQNEAQ (reference sequence). In nucleotides, the CDR3 is TGTGCCAGCAGACAAAACCCCAACCGTGGTTATGAAAAACTGTTTTTT. Protein sequence: CASRQNPNRGYEKLFF.

A few counts support this clone. This sequence joins TRBV21-1 and TRBJ2-7; the table's TRBD1 call for D was not verified on the DNA. The J call is in doubt because the DNA end fits TRBJ2-1 better. TRBV21-1 is shown as a pseudogene. CDR3 length: 13 residues. The CDR3 sequence: CASSKGGSYEQFF. In DNA form, the CDR3 reads TGTGCCAGCAGCAAAGGGGGCTCCTACGAGCAGTTCTTC.

The rearrangement joins TRBV5-6 to TRBJ2-7, with TRBD2 identical over 8 bases. The germline gives CDR1 SGHDT, CDR2 YYEEEE. The J segment lost 4 bases and the V segment lost 4 bases, leaving 4 bases of the junction unmatched. The CDR3 is 13 amino acids. The chain's CDR3 is CASSPGGHYEQYV. The CDR3 coding sequence is TGTGCCAGCAGCCCGGGGGGGCATTACGAGCAGTACGTC.

V gene TRBV6-1 combines with J gene TRBJ2-2, with 7 bases aligning to TRBD1. V trimming: 6 bases; J trimming: 6 bases; junction bases outside the gene matches: 7. The CDR3 extends over 14 amino acids. The germline CDR1 and CDR2 sequences are MNHNS and SASEGT. For the CDR3, the DNA is TGTGCCAGCAGGGATCACAGGGGATCCGGGGAGCTGTTTTTT. This encodes CASRDHRGSGELFF.

The sample holds a few counts of this clone. V is TRBV5-6 and J is TRBJ1-5; possible D gene TRBD1, 6 bases. Germline-derived CDR1 and CDR2 are SGHDT and YYEEEE. The CDR3 runs 12 residues. Trimming removed 4 bases from V and 5 bases from J, with 7 bases in between. The CDR3 is CASSTGYQPQHF. DNA for the CDR3: TGTGCCAGCAGCACAGGGTATCAGCCCCAGCATTTT.

The chain uses TRBV5-1 and TRBJ1-1, with D possibly being TRBD1 (6 bases). Deletions cut 4 bases from V and 7 bases from J, with 17 bases between. The CDR3 covers 14 residues. Germline V lookup: CDR1 SGHRS, CDR2 YFSETQ. The CDR3 reads CASSLQGSQVEAFF. For the CDR3, the DNA is TGCGCCAGCAGCCTCCAGGGGTCCCAGGTTGAAGCTTTCTTT. The full variable domain, its missing parts supplied by reference TRBV5-1 and TRBJ1-1, is KAGVTQTPRYLIKTRGQQVTLSCSPISGHRSVSWYQQTPGQGLQFLFEYFSETQRNKGNFPGRFSGRQFSNSRSEMNVSTLELGDSALYLCASSLQGSQVEAFFGQGTRLTVV.

V is TRBV28 and J is TRBJ1-5; no firm D call. V lost 8 bases to trimming and J lost 0 bases, with 11 bases between them. CDR1 and CDR2 (germline): MDHEN, SYDVKM. CDR3 length: 14 amino acids. CDR3 region: CASVRGSSNQPQHF. CDR3 nucleotide sequence: TGTGCCAGCGTTAGAGGGAGTAGCAATCAGCCCCAGCATTTT.

The chain recombines TRBV7-9 with TRBJ2-6; TRBD2 might be the D (7 bases). The V end lost 0 bases, the J end lost 2 bases, and 11 bases lay between the germline ends. CDR1 and CDR2 (germline): SEHNR, FQNEAQ (reference sequence). The CDR3 consists of 17 residues. The DNA for the CDR3 is TGTGCCAGCAGCTTAGCGAGGGGGGGAACTGGGGCCAACGTCCTGACTTTC. This encodes CASSLARGGTGANVLTF.

The chain links TRBV5-1 to TRBJ2-1; 10 bases align to TRBD2. CDR3 length equals 16 residues. The trim removed 0 bases at V and 4 bases at J, leaving 4 bases unmatched. Per germline, CDR1 SGHRS and CDR2 YFSETQ. CDR3 residues: CASSLDASGGYNEQFF. CDR3 nucleotide sequence: TGCGCCAGCAGCTTGGATGCTAGCGGGGGTTACAATGAGCAGTTCTTC.

The chain joins TRBV15 to TRBJ2-5; D call uncertain. The CDR3 is 13 amino acids. Germline CDR1 LNHNV, CDR2 YYDKDF (reference sequence). The V gene lost 1 base and the J gene lost 2 bases, with 5 bases spanning the gap. CDR3 DNA: TGTGCCACCAGCAGAGCCAGGCAAGAGACCCAGTACTTC. As protein: CATSRARQETQYF.

The rearrangement uses TRBV9 and TRBJ1-6, with 7 nucleotides matching TRBD1. In germline, CDR1 is SGDLS, CDR2 YYNGEE. The V gene end was trimmed by 3 bases and the J gene end by 8 bases; junction bases not matched to a gene: 8. The CDR3 runs to 15 residues. CDR3 protein: CASSALDRVDSPLHF. CDR3 DNA: TGTGCCAGCAGCGCCCTAGACAGGGTTGATTCACCCCTCCACTTT.

The chain carries TRBV7-8 and TRBJ1-1; TRBD1 aligns across 8 bases. Germline V gives CDR1 SGHVS, CDR2 FQNEAQ. The CDR3 is 16 residues long. With V trimmed by 1 base and J by 6 bases, 10 bases remained unmatched. The CDR3 DNA reads as TGTGCCAGCAGCTTAGGGACCGGGACAGGTGGGGCTGAAGCTTTCTTT. Amino acids: CASSLGTGTGGAEAFF. Combining the CDR3 with reference TRBV7-8 and TRBJ1-1 gives the whole variable domain GAGVSQSPRYKVAKRGQDVALRCDPISGHVSLFWYQQALGQGPEFLTYFQNEAQLDKSGLPSDRFFAERPEGSVSTLKIQRTQQEDSAVYLCASSLGTGTGGAEAFFGQGTRLTVV.

This rearrangement joins TRBV9 to TRBJ2-3; 8 bases line up with TRBD2. In germline, CDR1 is SGDLS, CDR2 YYNGEE. This CDR3 region has 15 residues. The V gene end was trimmed by 2 bases and the J gene end by 3 bases; junction bases not matched to a gene: 5. CDR3 DNA: TGTGCCAGCAGCGTGGGACTAGAGTTGACAGATACGCAGTATTTT. It codes for CASSVGLELTDTQYF.

The chain recombines TRBV14 with TRBJ2-4; D possibly corresponds to TRBD1 (6 bases). Germline lookup yields CDR1 SGHDN and CDR2 FVKESK. The CDR3 runs 17 residues. Trimming took off 6 bases at V and 0 bases at J, with 18 bases between the two ends. The CDR3 loop reads CASSHGQNLLAKNIQYF. Written as DNA, the CDR3 is TGTGCCAGCAGTCACGGACAGAACTTACTAGCCAAAAACATTCAGTACTTC.

This chain connects TRBV5-1 to TRBJ2-2; 7 bases are shared with TRBD1. Trimming cost V 0 bases and J 2 bases; bases outside gene matches: 1. The CDR3 runs 15 residues. Germline values: CDR1 SGHRS, CDR2 YFSETQ. As DNA, the CDR3 is TGCGCCAGCAGCTTGGGGGACAGAAACACCGGGGAGCTGTTTTTT. The encoded protein is CASSLGDRNTGELFF.

The gene calls are TRBV19 and TRBJ2-3; D is unclear. Between the trimmed V and J ends, which lost 3 bases and 2 bases, there was a span of 9 bases. CDR1 and CDR2 from the germline V gene are LNHDA and SQIVND (reference sequence). The CDR3 covers 14 residues. CDR3 region: CASSMSRITDTQYF. CDR3 bases: TGTGCCAGTAGTATGTCTAGGATCACAGATACGCAGTATTTT.